A selection of T cell receptor beta chains follows, all from one sample in a study of early T cells in non-severe SARS-CoV-2 infection. TCRdb itself ran the 5' RACE reads through MiXCR, one entry per CDR3 protein. The sample lists approximately 62,000 distinct CDR3 sequences, 9.5% to 15% occurring once. Sequences were obtained from whole blood. These receptors were collected from an adult who was a healthcare worker with PCR-confirmed SARS-CoV-2 infection or an uninfected control (not recorded which). The CDR3 runs from the conserved cysteine through the conserved F or W. Fields, in order: J gene, V gene, clone size, D gene, CDR3 DNA, CDR3 protein. The D gene is left open where the match is weak. The size entry is marked missing in some rows and otherwise reads once, few, many or a size class.

TRBJ2-7 TRBV29-1 many TRBD2 TGCAGCGTTGACACTAGCGGGAGTATCGAGCAGTACTTC CSVDTSGSIEQYF
TRBJ2-2 TRBV24-1 . TRBD2 TGTGCCACCAGTGATTCTAAAACCGGGACTAGCGGCGGGGAGCTGTTTTTT CATSDSKTGTSGGELFF
TRBJ2-7 TRBV20-1 many TRBD2 TGCAGTGTAGCGAGCGGGAGAGCCCCCTACGAGCAGTACTTC CSVASGRAPYEQYF
TRBJ2-3 TRBV27 . TRBD2 TGTGCCAGCAGTTTATCGGGAATTAGCGGGGAGGCAGATACGCAGTATTTT CASSLSGISGEADTQYF
TRBJ2-5 TRBV18 few . TGTGCCAGCTCACTCCTAAGCAGGATCGAACAGACCCAGTACTTC CASSLLSRIEQTQYF
TRBJ1-1 TRBV28 many TRBD1 TGTGCCAGCAGCCGCGACAGGGTCACTGAAGCTTTCTTT CASSRDRVTEAFF
TRBJ2-3 TRBV18 . . TGTGCCAGCTCACCTCCGGGGGGCGCCTCAGATACGCAGTATTTT CASSPPGGASDTQYF
TRBJ1-1 TRBV7-9 . . TGTGCCAGCAGCTTAGCGGCGGGGAGCAACACTGAAGCTTTCTTT CASSLAAGSNTEAFF
TRBJ2-1 TRBV18 many . TGTGCCAGCTCACCGGTGACAGGCGGCAGGGAGCAGTTCTTC CASSPVTGGREQFF
TRBJ1-1 TRBV7-2 few TRBD1 TGTGCCAGCAGCTGGGGGACAGGGGGTGAGGGGACTGAAGCTTTCTTT CASSWGTGGEGTEAFF
TRBJ2-5 TRBV20-1 . . TGCAGTGCTACGAAGGGAGGAGAGACCCAGTACTTC CSATKGGETQYF
TRBJ2-1 TRBV7-8 many TRBD1 TGTGCCAGCAGCTGGGGACAGTACAATGAGCAGTTCTTC CASSWGQYNEQFF
TRBJ1-1 TRBV6-1 few . TGTGCCAGCAGTCCGCACCAGCGGACGAACACTGAAGCTTTCTTT CASSPHQRTNTEAFF
TRBJ2-1 TRBV11-2 medium-sized TRBD1 TGTGCCAGCAGCTATAGTTGGGACAGGGGTAACAATGAGCAGTTCTTC CASSYSWDRGNNEQFF
TRBJ1-3 TRBV9 many . TGTGCCAGCAGCGGACAGATCTCTGGAAACACCATATATTTT CASSGQISGNTIYF
TRBJ2-7 TRBV4-2 few . TGTGCCAGCAGCCTGAGGGACCCGCCGGACGAGCAGTACTTC CASSLRDPPDEQYF
TRBJ2-5 TRBV7-3 many . TGTGCCAGCAGCTTCCAACATAACGCCCGTCAAGAGACCCAGTACTTC CASSFQHNARQETQYF
TRBJ2-1 TRBV5-1 many TRBD2 TGCGCCAGCAGCTTACCTAGCGGGAGCGTGAGGGAGGAGCAGTTCTTC CASSLPSGSVREEQFF
TRBJ2-1 TRBV7-9 medium-sized TRBD2 TGTGCCAGCAGTCGAGCCGGGACTAGCAGCAATGAGCAGTTCTTC CASSRAGTSSNEQFF
TRBJ2-1 TRBV19 . TRBD1 TGTGCCAGTAGCGCGGACAGGGGGCTGGCCGATGAGCAGTTCTTC CASSADRGLADEQFF